The rows below give T cell receptor beta chains drawn from one sample of a study of T-cell memory formation after mild COVID-19. MiXCR, applied by TCRdb to the 5' RACE reads, yields one record per CDR3 protein. This sample carries about 130,000 distinct CDR3 sequences, about 6% of them seen once, and the ten largest clones take over 2%. The material sequenced was PBMCs or a T cell subset sorted from them (not recorded which). The receptors were gathered from an adult woman who had mild COVID-19 (a few samples of this study predate the infection). Cell type and time point are not known. CDR3s leave out the opening cysteine and the closing phenylalanine or tryptophan.

j_call v_call cdr3_aa
TRBJ1-5 TRBV20-1 SARPAEGNQPQH
TRBJ2-2 TRBV12-3/TRBV12-4 ASSFGGANTGELF
TRBJ1-2 TRBV6-2/TRBV6-3 ASRYLGAINYGYT
TRBJ1-3 TRBV7-8 ASSLAESGNTIY
TRBJ2-7 TRBV20-1 SASDRGTYEQY
TRBJ2-1 TRBV4-2 ASSQEGGEGLAGTVGNEQF
TRBJ2-2 TRBV9 ASSVAGELF
TRBJ2-1 TRBV11-2 ASSLGTSGLNEQF
TRBJ1-3 TRBV20-1 SARPGHLSGNTIY
TRBJ2-1 TRBV7-3 ASGLAGGPSEQF
TRBJ2-3 TRBV20-1 SARAPSGGGLGTQY
TRBJ2-7 TRBV20-1 SAPGLAGPRAYEQY
TRBJ2-2 TRBV6-2/TRBV6-3 ASSYDSRNTGELF
TRBJ2-7 TRBV12-3/TRBV12-4 ASRTDYEQY
TRBJ2-1 TRBV11-3 ASSDLPTGDEQF
TRBJ1-2 TRBV4-3 ASSQSRGTPEIYGYT
TRBJ2-2 TRBV19 ASRFKAGWNTGELF
TRBJ2-3 TRBV7-6 ASIHRTSSVTDTQY
TRBJ1-1 TRBV14 ASSQVTGVRTEAF
TRBJ2-4 TRBV7-2 ASSLVSGFKNIQY
TRBJ2-5 TRBV12-3/TRBV12-4 ASSLSTAKETQY
TRBJ2-1 TRBV28 AASQGLNEQF
TRBJ1-1 TRBV20-1 SARSDRLNTEAF
TRBJ1-2 TRBV6-5 ASRLKTGLSGYT
TRBJ2-3 TRBV3-1 ASSQGRGAGDTQY
TRBJ2-3 TRBV20-1 SAPAGGGSTDTQY
TRBJ1-1 TRBV12-3/TRBV12-4 ASSLVQGVTEAF
TRBJ2-3 TRBV12-3/TRBV12-4 ASSLGRDRTGGTDTQY
TRBJ2-5 TRBV5-1 ASSLAGGIGETQY
TRBJ2-1 TRBV10-3 AISESLAVGEQF
TRBJ2-7 TRBV9 ASSVASRSGGTGEQY
TRBJ2-1 TRBV29-1 SVGTSGSSYNEQF
TRBJ2-5 TRBV7-2 ASSRAQPRVTQY
TRBJ2-3 TRBV20-1 SARHQSTDTQY
TRBJ2-3 TRBV7-8 ASSWGFSTDTQY
TRBJ2-3 TRBV7-2 ASSSTPGGPSTDTQY
TRBJ1-5 TRBV5-1 ASSLAPTPSNQPQH
TRBJ1-6 TRBV7-9 ASSNRQNSPLH
TRBJ2-7 TRBV19 ASTTMWGADEQY
TRBJ1-2 TRBV5-1 ASSLDRADYGYT
TRBJ2-3 TRBV4-2 ASSQTPGLDNTQY
TRBJ2-1 TRBV12-3/TRBV12-4 ASSASRGGSYNEQF
TRBJ2-1 TRBV5-1 ASSSGTSGVKEQF
TRBJ2-3 TRBV5-1 ASSERLAASTDTQY
TRBJ2-7 TRBV24-1 ATSDSGTARYEQY
TRBJ2-7 TRBV29-1 SVAPGQGISRVFYEQY
TRBJ2-7 TRBV5-1 ASSIGLAGGSYEQY
TRBJ2-6 TRBV5-1 ASSYGQFSGANVLT
TRBJ2-1 TRBV5-1 ASSLPTGAGGEQF
TRBJ2-3 TRBV12-3/TRBV12-4 ASSAPGLVSTDTQY
TRBJ2-7 TRBV6-6 ASSYGTSGSFNEQY
TRBJ2-2 TRBV27 ASRRQGNSGELF
TRBJ2-5 TRBV15 ATSRDGGNWRIEETQY